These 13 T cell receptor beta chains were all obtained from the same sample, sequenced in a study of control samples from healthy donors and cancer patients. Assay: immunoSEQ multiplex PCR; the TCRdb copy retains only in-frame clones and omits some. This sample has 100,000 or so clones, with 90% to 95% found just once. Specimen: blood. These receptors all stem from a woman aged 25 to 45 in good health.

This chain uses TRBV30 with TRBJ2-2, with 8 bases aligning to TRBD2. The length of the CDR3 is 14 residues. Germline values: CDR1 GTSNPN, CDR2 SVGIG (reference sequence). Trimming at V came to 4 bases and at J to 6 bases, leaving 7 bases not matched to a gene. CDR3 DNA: TGTGCCTGGAATAAGGGACTAGGCGCCGGGGAGCTGTTTTTT. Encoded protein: CAWNKGLGAGELFF.

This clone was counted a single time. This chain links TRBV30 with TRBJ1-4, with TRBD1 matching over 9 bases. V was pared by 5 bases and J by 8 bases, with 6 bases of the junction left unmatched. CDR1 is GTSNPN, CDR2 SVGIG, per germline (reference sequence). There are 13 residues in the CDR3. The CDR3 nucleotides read TGTGCCTGGGGGACAGGGCTAGGAGAAAAACTGTTTTTT. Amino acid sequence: CAWGTGLGEKLFF.

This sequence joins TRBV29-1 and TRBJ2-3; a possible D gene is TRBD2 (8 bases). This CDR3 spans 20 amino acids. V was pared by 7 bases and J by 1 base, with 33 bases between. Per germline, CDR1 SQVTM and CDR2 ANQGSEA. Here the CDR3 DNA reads TGCAGCGGCCTGCGTTACAGGGGATTTCCTAGCGGGTCGCGCACAGATACGCAGTATTTT. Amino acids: CSGLRYRGFPSGSRTDTQYF.

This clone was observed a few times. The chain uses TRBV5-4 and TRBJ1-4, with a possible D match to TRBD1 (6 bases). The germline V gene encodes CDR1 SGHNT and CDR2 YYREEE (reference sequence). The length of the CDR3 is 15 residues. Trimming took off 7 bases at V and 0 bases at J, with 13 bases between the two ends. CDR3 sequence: CASRRGRATNEKLFF. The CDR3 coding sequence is TGTGCCAGCCGCAGGGGACGTGCAACTAATGAAAAACTGTTTTTT.

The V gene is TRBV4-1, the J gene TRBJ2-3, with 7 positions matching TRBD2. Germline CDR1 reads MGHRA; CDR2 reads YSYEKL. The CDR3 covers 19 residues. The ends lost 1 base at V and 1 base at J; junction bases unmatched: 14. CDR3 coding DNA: TGCGCCAGCAGCCAAGGAGGTAGCGGGTCTAAAGCGGGCACAGATACGCAGTATTTT. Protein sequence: CASSQGGSGSKAGTDTQYF.

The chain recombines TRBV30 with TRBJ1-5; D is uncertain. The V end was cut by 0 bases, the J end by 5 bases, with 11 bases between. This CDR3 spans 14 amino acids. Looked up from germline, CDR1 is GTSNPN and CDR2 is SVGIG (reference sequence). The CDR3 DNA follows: TGTGCCTGGAGTGTACCTGGACCCTATCAGCCCCAGCATTTT. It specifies CAWSVPGPYQPQHF.

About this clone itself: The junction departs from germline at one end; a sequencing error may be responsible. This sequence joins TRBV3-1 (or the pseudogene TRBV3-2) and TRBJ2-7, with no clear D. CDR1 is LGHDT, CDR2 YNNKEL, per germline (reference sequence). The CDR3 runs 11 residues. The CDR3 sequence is CASSQGSSRFF. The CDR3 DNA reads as TGTGCCAGCAGCCAAGGGTCCAGCCGATTCTTC.

The CDR3 protein is CAWTLDRGFYGYTF. The CDR3, as DNA: TGTGCCTGGACCCTTGACAGGGGGTTTTATGGCTACACCTTC. This chain uses TRBV30 with TRBJ1-2, with TRBD1 identical over 9 bases. Losses at the gene ends were 4 bases for V and 5 bases for J; bases not matched to a gene: 8. The CDR3 totals 14 residues. CDR1 GTSNPN and CDR2 SVGIG come from the germline V gene (reference sequence).

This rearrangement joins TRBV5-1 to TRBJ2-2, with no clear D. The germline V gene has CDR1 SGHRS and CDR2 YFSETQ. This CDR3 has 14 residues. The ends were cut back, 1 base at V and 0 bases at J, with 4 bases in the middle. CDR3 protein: CASSLQSNTGELFF. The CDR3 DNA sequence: TGCGCCAGCAGCTTGCAGTCGAACACCGGGGAGCTGTTTTTT. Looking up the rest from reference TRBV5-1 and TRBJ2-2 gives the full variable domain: KAGVTQTPRYLIKTRGQQVTLSCSPISGHRSVSWYQQTPGQGLQFLFEYFSETQRNKGNFPGRFSGRQFSNSRSEMNVSTLELGDSALYLCASSLQSNTGELFFGEGSRLTVL.

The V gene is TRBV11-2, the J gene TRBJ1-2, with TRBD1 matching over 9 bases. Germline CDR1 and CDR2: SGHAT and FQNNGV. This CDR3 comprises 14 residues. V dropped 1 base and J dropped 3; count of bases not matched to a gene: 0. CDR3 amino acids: CASSLGTGDYGYTF. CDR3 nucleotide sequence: TGTGCCAGCAGCTTAGGGACAGGGGACTATGGCTACACCTTC.

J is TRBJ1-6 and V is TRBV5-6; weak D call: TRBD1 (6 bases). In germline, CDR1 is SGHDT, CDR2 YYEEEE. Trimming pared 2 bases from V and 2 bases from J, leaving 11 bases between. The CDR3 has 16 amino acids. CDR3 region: CASSFGGPAYNSPLHF. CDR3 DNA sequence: TGTGCCAGCAGCTTTGGGGGGCCGGCCTATAATTCACCCCTCCACTTT.

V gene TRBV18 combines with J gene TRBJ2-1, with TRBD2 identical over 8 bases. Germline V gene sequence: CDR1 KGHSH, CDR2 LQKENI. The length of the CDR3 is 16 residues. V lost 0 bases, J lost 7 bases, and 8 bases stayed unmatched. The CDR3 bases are TGTGCCAGCTCACCACCGGGACTAGTTTCGGGAAATGAGCAGTTCTTC. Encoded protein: CASSPPGLVSGNEQFF.

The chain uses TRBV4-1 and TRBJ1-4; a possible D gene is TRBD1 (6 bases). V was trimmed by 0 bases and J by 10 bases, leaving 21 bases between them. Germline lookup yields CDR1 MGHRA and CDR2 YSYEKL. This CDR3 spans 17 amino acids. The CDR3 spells CASSQETRNRARGKLFF. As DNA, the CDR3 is TGCGCCAGCAGCCAAGAAACAAGGAACAGGGCGAGGGGAAAACTGTTTTTT.